This T cell receptor (beta chain) came from a study of T cell clonotyping in hematopoietic cell transplantation. V lost 7 bases to trimming and J lost 7 bases, with 11 bases between them. The CDR3 has 12 amino acids. The V gene's germline CDR1 is LNHDA and CDR2 SQIVND (reference sequence). Generated by immunoSEQ multiplex PCR, the TCRdb table keeps only in-frame clones and is missing some. Of 13,000 to 15,000 clones in the sample, around 98% were seen once. The chain employs TRBV19 and TRBJ1-5; D is possibly TRBD1 (6 bases). This sample comprised peripheral blood mononuclear cells, obtained 30 days after allogeneic stem cell transplant. This clonotype originated in a female patient aged 50 to 65 who had an allogeneic stem cell transplant from an unrelated donor, so T cells may come from the graft donor. Some clones in this sample may be carry-over from other donors' samples. Here the CDR3 DNA reads TGTGCCAGTACAGCAGGGGAACAGCCCCAGCATTTT. Protein: CASTAGEQPQHF.